This TCR beta chain was retrieved from a study of OX40 agonist ivuxolimab in advanced cancers. Study findings and constraints: Averaging showed that CD8+ T cells had more expanded clones than CD4+ did.

At cycle 4 day 1, cycle 7 day 1, and baseline, blood was sampled. Concerning this clone: Its antigen is as yet unknown.

Germline V gene lookup returns CDR1 MNHEY and CDR2 SVGAGI. V was shortened by 9 bases and J by 0 bases, with 14 bases between the two germline ends. The CDR3 has 14 amino acids. Generated by immunoSEQ multiplex PCR, the TCRdb table keeps only in-frame clones and is missing some. This table has fewer than 90,000 clones, roughly 92% appearing once. Sequenced material: CD4+ or CD8+ T cells sorted from blood, taken in a trial of the OX40 agonist ivuxolimab. The chain recombines TRBV6-5 with TRBJ1-1; D is possibly TRBD1 (5 bases). The sequence was obtained from an adult with an advanced solid tumor such as melanoma, head and neck, liver or kidney cancer. The CDR3 bases are TGTGCCAGAAACAGGTTCTCCATGAACACTGAAGCTTTCTTT. It translates to CARNRFSMNTEAFF.